This paragraph covers one TCR beta chain sequence. Its antigen remains unknown. Assay: immunoSEQ multiplex PCR; the TCRdb copy retains only in-frame clones and omits some. The sample shows under 130,000 clones, under 95% of them seen only once. These data come from a study of siplizumab effects on memory and regulatory T cells. The V and J ends lost 6 bases and 4 bases respectively, with 9 bases between them. Germline CDR1 MNHNY, CDR2 SVGAGI (reference sequence). The CDR3 runs to 12 residues. Points from the study as a whole: Siplizumab produced a significant drop in alloreactive sequences attributable to unstimulated CD4+ memory cells. Assignment of a naive or memory phenotype failed for roughly 75-97% of the proliferating CD4+ or CD8+ clones. Treg origin accounted for an average of approximately 67% of mappable alloreactive CD4+ clones with siplizumab and roughly 27% in controls.

The source is a human donor in good health. This chain joins TRBV6-6 and TRBJ2-5; a weak D match, TRBD1 (5 bases). Sequencing was carried out using CD4+ T cells sorted from blood. This chain's CDR3 is CASSGQRETQYF. DNA of the CDR3: TGTGCCAGCAGCGGACAAAGAGAGACCCAGTACTTC.